This entry describes one T cell receptor (beta chain). The CDR3 consists of 13 residues. Germline CDR1 and CDR2: SGHTA and FQGNSA. V lost 5 bases and J 4 bases, leaving 9 bases between the germline ends. Patients at the Seattle site were enrolled during active infection and followed longitudinally. This entry belongs to a study of blood T cell repertoires in COVID-19. Study background: Researchers got acute and convalescent COVID-19 samples from the United States, Italy and Spain. Sources were T cells, B-cell-depleted T cells, or PBMCs; the material itself was cDNA or gDNA.

Methods used by the authors: Estimation of nucleated cell counts was performed using reference gene primer amplification. Generated by immunoSEQ multiplex PCR, the TCRdb table keeps only in-frame clones and is missing some. V and J calls and clone size are as listed in that table; D and trimming were resolved from the DNA. Of some 390,000 clones in the sample, 75% to 90% were seen once. The TCR sequence derives from a woman in her 40s with COVID-19, enrolled during active disease. The chain links TRBV7-2 to TRBJ1-3; D is undetermined. The sample taken for sequencing was peripheral blood. The CDR3 loop reads CASSPGSGNTIYF. The CDR3 DNA reads TGTGCCAGCAGCCCCGGGTCCGGAAACACCATATATTTT.